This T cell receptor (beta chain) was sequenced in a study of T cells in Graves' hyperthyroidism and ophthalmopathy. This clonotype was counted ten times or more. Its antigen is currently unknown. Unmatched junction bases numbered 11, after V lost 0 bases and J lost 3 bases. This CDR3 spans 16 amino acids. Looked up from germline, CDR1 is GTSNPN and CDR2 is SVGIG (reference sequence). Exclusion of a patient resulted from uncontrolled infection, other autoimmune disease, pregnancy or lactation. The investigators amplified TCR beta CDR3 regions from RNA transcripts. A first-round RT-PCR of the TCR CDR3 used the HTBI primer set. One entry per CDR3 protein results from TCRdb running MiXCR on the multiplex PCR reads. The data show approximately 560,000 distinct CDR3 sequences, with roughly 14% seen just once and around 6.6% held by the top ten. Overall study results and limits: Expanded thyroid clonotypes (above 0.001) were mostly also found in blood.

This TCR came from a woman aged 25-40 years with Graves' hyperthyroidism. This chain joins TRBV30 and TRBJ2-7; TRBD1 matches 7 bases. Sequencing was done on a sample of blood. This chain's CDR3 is CAWSVRFRQGVYEQYF. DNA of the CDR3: TGTGCCTGGAGTGTACGGTTCAGGCAGGGGGTCTACGAGCAGTACTTC.